The clone carrying this T cell receptor (beta chain) occurred many times. Antigen: not known. The source of the sample is a study of metastatic and nonmetastatic thyroid tumors. The overall study: The study looked at repertoires side by side in blood and in tumor or nodule tissue from malignant and benign thyroid patients. Study conclusions and caveats: Malignant thyroid tumors reportedly had TCR beta diversity that was significantly higher than in benign nodules, in blood and tumor.

Trimming took off 0 bases at V and 4 bases at J, with 5 bases between the two ends. CDR1 and CDR2 from the germline V gene are SGHDT and YYEEEE. CDR3 length equals 13 residues. Per the original methods: A papillary thyroid cancer distant-metastasis classifier was built from CDR3 differences across clinicopathological groups. TCRdb re-processed the PCR reads through MiXCR. TCRdb's processing, not the authors' own work, is the source of the V and J calls. The sample carries around 16,000 clones, 20% to 30% recorded once. Each patient went into thyroid surgery without having received any treatment. This receptor was taken from a male donor with papillary thyroid cancer or a benign thyroid nodule (not recorded which). Some clones in this sample may be carry-over from other donors' samples. The chain employs TRBV5-6 and TRBJ1-3; D unresolved. Sequencing input: blood. The CDR3: CASSLGQGNTIYF. CDR3 coding DNA: TGTGCCAGCAGCTTGGGTCAGGGAAACACCATATATTTT. The complete variable domain, with remaining parts taken from reference TRBV5-6 and TRBJ1-3, reads DAGVTQSPTHLIKTRGQQVTLRCSPKSGHDTVSWYQQALGQGPQFIFQYYEEEERQRGNFPDRFSGHQFPNYSSELNVNALLLGDSALYLCASSLGQGNTIYFGEGSWLTVV.